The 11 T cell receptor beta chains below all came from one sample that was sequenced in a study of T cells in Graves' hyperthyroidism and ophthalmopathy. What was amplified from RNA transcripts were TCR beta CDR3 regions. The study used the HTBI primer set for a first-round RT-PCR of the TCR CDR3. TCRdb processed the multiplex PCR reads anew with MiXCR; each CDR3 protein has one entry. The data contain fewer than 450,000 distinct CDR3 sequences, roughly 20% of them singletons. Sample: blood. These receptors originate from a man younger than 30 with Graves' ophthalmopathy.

The CDR3: CASSEPGGTRTSGANVLTF. The CDR3 nucleotides read TGTGCCAGCAGTGAGCCCGGGGGGACACGGACCTCTGGGGCCAACGTCCTGACTTTC. The rearrangement links TRBV6-1 to TRBJ2-6; maybe TRBD2 (7 bases). The length of the CDR3 is 19 residues. Trimming shortened V by 3 bases and J by 0 bases, and 18 bases separated the two germline ends. From germline, CDR1 is MNHNS and CDR2 SASEGT.

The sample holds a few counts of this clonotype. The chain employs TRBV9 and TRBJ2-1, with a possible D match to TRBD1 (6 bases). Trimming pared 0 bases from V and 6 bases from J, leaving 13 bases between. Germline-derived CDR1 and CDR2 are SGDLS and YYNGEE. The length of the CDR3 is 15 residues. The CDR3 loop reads CASSVAGAESNEQFF. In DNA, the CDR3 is TGTGCCAGCAGCGTAGCAGGGGCTGAAAGCAATGAGCAGTTCTTC.

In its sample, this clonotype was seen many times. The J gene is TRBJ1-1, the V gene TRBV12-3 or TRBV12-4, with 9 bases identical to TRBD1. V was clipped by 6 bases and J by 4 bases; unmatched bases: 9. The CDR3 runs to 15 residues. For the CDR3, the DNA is TGTGCCAGCAGATCTTCCGGGACAGGGCCCACTGAAGCTTTCTTT. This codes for CASRSSGTGPTEAFF.

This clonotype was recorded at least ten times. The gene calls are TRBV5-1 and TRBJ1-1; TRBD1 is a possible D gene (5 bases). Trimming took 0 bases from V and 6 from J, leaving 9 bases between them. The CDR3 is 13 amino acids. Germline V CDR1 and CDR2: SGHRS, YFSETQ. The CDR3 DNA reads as TGCGCCAGCAGCTTGGTCCCAGGGTCTGAAGCTTTCTTT. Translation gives CASSLVPGSEAFF.

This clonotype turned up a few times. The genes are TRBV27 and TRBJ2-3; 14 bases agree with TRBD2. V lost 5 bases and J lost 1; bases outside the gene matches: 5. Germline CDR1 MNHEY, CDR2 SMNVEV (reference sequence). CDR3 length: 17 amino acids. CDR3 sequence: CASSTRLAGGGTDTQYF. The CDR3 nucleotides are TGTGCCAGCAGTACCCGACTAGCGGGGGGGGGCACAGATACGCAGTATTTT.

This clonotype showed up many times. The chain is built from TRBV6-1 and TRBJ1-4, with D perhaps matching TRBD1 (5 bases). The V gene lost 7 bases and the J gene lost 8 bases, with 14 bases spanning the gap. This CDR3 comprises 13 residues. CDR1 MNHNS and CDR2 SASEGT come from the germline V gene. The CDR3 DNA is TGTGCCAGCACGGGGCGGTACGGCGAAAAACTGTTTTTT. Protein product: CASTGRYGEKLFF.

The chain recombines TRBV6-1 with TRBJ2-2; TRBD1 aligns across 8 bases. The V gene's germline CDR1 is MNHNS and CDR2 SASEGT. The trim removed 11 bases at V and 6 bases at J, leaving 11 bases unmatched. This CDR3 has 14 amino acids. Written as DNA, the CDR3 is TGTGCCGGACAAAACAGGGGGTATCCCGGGGAGCTGTTTTTT. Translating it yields CAGQNRGYPGELFF.

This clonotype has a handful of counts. The CDR3 DNA is TGTGCCAGTAGTATAGTTGATGGCCAGCCCCAGCATTTT. Protein sequence: CASSIVDGQPQHF. This chain links TRBV19 with TRBJ1-5, with D unclear. The germline V gene has CDR1 LNHDA and CDR2 SQIVND (reference sequence). With 1 base removed from V and 7 bases from J, the gap between germline ends came to 8 bases. The CDR3 spans 13 residues.

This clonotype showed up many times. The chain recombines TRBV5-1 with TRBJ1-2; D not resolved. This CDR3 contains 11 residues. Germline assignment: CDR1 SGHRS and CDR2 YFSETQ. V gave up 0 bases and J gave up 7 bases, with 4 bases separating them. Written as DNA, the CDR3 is TGCGCCAGCAGCTTGGACACTGGCTACACCTTC. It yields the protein CASSLDTGYTF.

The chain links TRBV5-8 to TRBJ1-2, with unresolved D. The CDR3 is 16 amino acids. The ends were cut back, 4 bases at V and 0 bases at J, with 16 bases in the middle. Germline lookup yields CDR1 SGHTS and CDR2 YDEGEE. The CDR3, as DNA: TGTGCCAGCAGCCCTAAAACTGAGTCCCCTAACTATGGCTACACCTTC. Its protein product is CASSPKTESPNYGYTF.

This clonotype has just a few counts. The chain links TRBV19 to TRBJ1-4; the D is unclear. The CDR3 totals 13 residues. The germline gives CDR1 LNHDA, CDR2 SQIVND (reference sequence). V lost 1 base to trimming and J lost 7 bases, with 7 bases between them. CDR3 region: CASSIVPGEKLFF. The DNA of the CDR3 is TGTGCCAGTAGTATAGTTCCAGGTGAAAAACTGTTTTTT. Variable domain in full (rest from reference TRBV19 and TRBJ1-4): DGGITQSPKYLFRKEGQNVTLSCEQNLNHDAMYWYRQDPGQGLRLIYYSQIVNDFQKGDIAEGYSVSREKKESFPLTVTSAQKNPTAFYLCASSIVPGEKLFFGSGTQLSVL.